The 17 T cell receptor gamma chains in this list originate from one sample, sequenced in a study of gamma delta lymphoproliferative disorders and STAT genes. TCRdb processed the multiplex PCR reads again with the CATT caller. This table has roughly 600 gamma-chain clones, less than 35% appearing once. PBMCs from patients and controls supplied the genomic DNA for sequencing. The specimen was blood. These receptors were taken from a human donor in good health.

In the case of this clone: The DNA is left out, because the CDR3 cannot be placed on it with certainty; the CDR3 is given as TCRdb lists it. CDR3 in amino acids: CATWDGQIIRNSLAVEQHF. The V gene is TRGV2, but the J gene lacks a call. The CDR3 spans 19 residues, counting both ends. Germline V gives CDR1 EGSNGY, CDR2 YDSYNSKV.

The CDR3 bases are TGTGCCACCTGGGACCAACTTCCATATTATAAGAAACTCTTT. Translated, it gives CATWDQLPYYKKLF. The chain carries TRGV4 and TRGJ1 or TRGJ2. TCRdb supplies no J gene; here it was assigned by aligning the nucleotide sequence to germline. The V gene end was trimmed by 4 bases and the J gene end by 4 bases; junction bases not matched to a gene: 10. Germline CDR1 EGSTGY, CDR2 YDSYTSSV. CDR3 length: 14 residues.

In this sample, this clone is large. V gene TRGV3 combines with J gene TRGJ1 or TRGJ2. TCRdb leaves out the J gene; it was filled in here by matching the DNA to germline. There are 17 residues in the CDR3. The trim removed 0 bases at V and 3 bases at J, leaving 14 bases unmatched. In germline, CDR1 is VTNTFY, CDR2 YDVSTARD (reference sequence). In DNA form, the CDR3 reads TGTGCCACCTGGGACAGGCAAATTAGCCCGAGTTATTATAAGAAACTCTTT. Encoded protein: CATWDRQISPSYYKKLF.

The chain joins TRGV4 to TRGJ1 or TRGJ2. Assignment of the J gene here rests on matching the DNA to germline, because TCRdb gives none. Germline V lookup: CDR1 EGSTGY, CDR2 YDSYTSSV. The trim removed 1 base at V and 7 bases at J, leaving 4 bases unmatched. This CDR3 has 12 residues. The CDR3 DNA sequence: TGTGCCACCTGGGATGGAAGATATAAGAAACTCTTT. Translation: CATWDGRYKKLF.

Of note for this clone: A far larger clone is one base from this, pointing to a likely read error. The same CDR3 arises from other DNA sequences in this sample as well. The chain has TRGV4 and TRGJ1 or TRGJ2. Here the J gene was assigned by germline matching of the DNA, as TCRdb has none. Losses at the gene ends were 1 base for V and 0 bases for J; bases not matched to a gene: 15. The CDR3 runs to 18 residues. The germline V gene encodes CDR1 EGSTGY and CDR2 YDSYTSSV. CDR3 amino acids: CATWDGPIPKPNYYKKLF. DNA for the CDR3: TGTGCCACCTGGGATGGACCCATCCCAAAACCGAATTATTATAAGAAACTCTTT.

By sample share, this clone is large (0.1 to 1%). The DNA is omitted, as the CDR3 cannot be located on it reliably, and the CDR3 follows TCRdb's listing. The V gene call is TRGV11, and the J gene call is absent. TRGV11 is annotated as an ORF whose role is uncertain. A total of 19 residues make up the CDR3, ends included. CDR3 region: CTTVPAGLGQYTTGWFKIF.

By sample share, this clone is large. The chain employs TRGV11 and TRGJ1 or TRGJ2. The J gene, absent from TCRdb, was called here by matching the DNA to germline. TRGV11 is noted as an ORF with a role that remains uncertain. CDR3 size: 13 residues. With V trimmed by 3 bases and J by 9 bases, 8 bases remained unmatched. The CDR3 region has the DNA TGTGCCTGCTGGATTAGGGGCTTGTCTAAGAAACTCTTT. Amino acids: CACWIRGLSKKLF.

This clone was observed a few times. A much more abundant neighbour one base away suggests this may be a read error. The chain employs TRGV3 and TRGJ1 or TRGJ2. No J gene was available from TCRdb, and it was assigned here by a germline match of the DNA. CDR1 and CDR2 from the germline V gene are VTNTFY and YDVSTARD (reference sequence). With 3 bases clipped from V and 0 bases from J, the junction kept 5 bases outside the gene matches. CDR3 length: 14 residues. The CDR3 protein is CATWDLLNYYKKLF. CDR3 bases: TGTGCCACCTGGGACCTGTTGAATTATTATAAGAAACTCTTT.

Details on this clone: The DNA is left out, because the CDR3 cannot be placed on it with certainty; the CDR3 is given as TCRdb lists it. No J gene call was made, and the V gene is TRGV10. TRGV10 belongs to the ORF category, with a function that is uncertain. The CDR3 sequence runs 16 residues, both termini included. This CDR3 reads CAAWSGRNSLAVEQHF.

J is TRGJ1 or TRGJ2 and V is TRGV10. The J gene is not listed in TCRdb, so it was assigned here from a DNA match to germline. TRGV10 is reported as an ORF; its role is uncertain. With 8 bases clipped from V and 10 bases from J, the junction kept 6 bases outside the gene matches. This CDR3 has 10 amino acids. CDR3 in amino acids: CAAWVVKKLF. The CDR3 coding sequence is TGTGCTGCGTGGGTAGTAAAGAAACTCTTT.

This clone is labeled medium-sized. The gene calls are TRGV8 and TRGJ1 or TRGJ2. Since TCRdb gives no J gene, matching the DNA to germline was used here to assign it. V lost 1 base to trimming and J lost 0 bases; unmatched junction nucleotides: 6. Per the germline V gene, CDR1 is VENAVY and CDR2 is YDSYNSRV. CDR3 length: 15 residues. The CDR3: CATWDRDTNYYKKLF. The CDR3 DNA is TGTGCCACCTGGGATAGAGACACGAATTATTATAAGAAACTCTTT.

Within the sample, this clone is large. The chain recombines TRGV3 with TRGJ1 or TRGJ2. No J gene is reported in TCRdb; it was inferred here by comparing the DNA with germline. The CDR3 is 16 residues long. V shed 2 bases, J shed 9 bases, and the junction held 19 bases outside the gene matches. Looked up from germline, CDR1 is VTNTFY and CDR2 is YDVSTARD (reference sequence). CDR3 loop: CATWDTWTLRVSKKLF. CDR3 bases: TGTGCCACCTGGGACACCTGGACGTTACGGGTCTCTAAGAAACTCTTT.

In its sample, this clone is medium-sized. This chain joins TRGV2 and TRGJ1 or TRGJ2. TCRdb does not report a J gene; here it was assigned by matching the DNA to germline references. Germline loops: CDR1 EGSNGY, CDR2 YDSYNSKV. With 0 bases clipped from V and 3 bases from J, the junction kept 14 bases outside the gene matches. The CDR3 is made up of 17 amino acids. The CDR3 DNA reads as TGTGCCACCTGGGACGGGCCCCCAACCCCTACTTATTATAAGAAACTCTTT. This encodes CATWDGPPTPTYYKKLF.

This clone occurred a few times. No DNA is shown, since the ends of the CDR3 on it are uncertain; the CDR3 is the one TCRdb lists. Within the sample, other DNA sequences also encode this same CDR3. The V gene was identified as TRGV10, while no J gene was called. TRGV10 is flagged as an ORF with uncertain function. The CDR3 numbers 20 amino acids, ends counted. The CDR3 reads CAAWDPLIIIRNSLAVEQHF.

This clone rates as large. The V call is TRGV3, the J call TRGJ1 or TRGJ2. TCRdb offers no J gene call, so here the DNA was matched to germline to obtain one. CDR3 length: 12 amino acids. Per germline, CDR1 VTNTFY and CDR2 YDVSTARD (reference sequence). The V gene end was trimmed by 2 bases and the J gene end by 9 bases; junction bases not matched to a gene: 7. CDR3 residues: CATWDTGFKKLF. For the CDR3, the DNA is TGTGCCACCTGGGACACCGGTTTTAAGAAACTCTTT.

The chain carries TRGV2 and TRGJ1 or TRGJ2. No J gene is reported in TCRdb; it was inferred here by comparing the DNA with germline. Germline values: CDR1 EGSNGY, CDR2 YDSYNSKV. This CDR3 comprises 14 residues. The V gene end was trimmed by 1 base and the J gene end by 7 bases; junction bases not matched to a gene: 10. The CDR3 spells CATWDGLLRYKKLF. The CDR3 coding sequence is TGTGCCACCTGGGACGGTCTTTTGAGGTATAAGAAACTCTTT.

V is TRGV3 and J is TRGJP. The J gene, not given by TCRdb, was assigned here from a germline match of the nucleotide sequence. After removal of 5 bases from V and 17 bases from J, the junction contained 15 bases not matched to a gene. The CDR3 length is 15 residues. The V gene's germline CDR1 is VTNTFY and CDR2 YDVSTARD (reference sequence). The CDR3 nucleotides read TGTGCCACCTGGGGCCCAGGAATTGGGCAAAAAATCAAGGTATTT. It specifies CATWGPGIGQKIKVF.